The next 25 T cell receptor beta chains were all read from a single sample in a study of blood T cell repertoires in COVID-19. The method was immunoSEQ multiplex PCR; TCRdb's version includes in-frame clones alone and lacks a portion of them. Among approximately 99,000 clones, 79% were seen once, and the ten largest hold less than 20%. The sample comprised peripheral blood. Receptors were obtained from a woman over 75 with active or convalescent COVID-19.

This clone appeared a few times. The chain recombines TRBV2 with TRBJ1-4, with 8 bases identical to TRBD1. The CDR3 extends over 14 amino acids. Unmatched junction bases numbered 8, after V lost 7 bases and J lost 7 bases. Germline loops: CDR1 SNHLY, CDR2 FYNNEI. The DNA of the CDR3 is TGTGCCAGCAACCTTCAGGGGGCTGGTGAAAAACTGTTTTTT. Translated, it gives CASNLQGAGEKLFF.

The chain combines TRBV27 with TRBJ2-7, with TRBD2 matching 7 bases. The germline gives CDR1 MNHEY, CDR2 SMNVEV (reference sequence). CDR3 size: 13 residues. J was trimmed by 4 bases and V by 3 bases; bases with no gene match: 3. CDR3 bases: TGTGCCAGCAGTTTGGGGGGGTCTTACGAGCAGTACTTC. As protein: CASSLGGSYEQYF.

V usage is TRBV12-3 or TRBV12-4 and J usage is TRBJ1-4; the D gene is possibly TRBD1 (6 bases). Trimming took 4 bases from V and 6 from J, leaving 9 bases between them. The CDR3 is 13 residues long. CDR3 DNA sequence: TGTGCCAGCAGTTACAGGGTGGATGAAAAACTGTTTTTT. This translates into CASSYRVDEKLFF.

The V gene is TRBV19, the J gene TRBJ1-2; 7 bases map to TRBD1. The CDR3 length is 15 residues. Trimming took 3 bases from V and 5 from J; bases not matched to a gene: 9. Germline CDR1 and CDR2: LNHDA and SQIVND (reference sequence). The CDR3 bases are TGTGCCAGTAGTATCAGAGGGGGCCTCCTTTATGGCTACACCTTC. Amino acid sequence: CASSIRGGLLYGYTF.

The rearrangement joins TRBV3-1 (or the pseudogene TRBV3-2) to TRBJ2-3; 8 bases fit TRBD2. CDR1 LGHDT and CDR2 YNNKEL come from the germline V gene (reference sequence). The CDR3 is 17 residues long. Unmatched junction bases numbered 8, after V lost 0 bases and J lost 3 bases. DNA for the CDR3: TGTGCCAGCAGCCAAGATTTTACAGCGGGAGAAACAGATACGCAGTATTTT. It yields the protein CASSQDFTAGETDTQYF.

This clone was counted only a few times. The V call is TRBV5-6, the J call TRBJ2-2; D is possibly TRBD1 (5 bases). CDR1 is SGHDT, CDR2 YYEEEE, per germline. The CDR3 sequence is 17 residues long. V lost 2 bases, J lost 3 bases, and 17 bases lay in between. CDR3 nucleotides: TGTGCCAGCAGCTTCTTACGAGCGCAGGGCGACACCGGGGAGCTGTTTTTT. Translating it yields CASSFLRAQGDTGELFF.

CDR3 loop: CSVEALAQPDTQYF. In DNA form, the CDR3 reads TGCAGCGTTGAAGCCCTAGCCCAACCAGATACGCAGTATTTT. The J gene is TRBJ2-3, the V gene TRBV29-1; tentative D call: TRBD2 (5 bases). This CDR3 has 14 residues. CDR1 and CDR2 (germline): SQVTM, ANQGSEA. V was shortened by 1 base and J by 4 bases, with 12 bases between the two germline ends.

This chain uses TRBV7-9 with TRBJ1-5; no clear D gene. Trimming took 8 bases from V and 5 from J, leaving 10 bases between them. The CDR3 is 12 residues long. Germline CDR1 reads SEHNR; CDR2 reads FQNEAQ (reference sequence). In DNA, the CDR3 is TGTGCCAGCTCGCGATCCGATCAGCCCCAGCATTTT. Amino acid sequence: CASSRSDQPQHF.

The chain links TRBV7-9 to TRBJ2-7; TRBD2 matches 11 bases. Looked up from germline, CDR1 is SEHNR and CDR2 is FQNEAQ (reference sequence). With V trimmed by 5 bases and J by 4 bases, 13 bases remained unmatched. The CDR3 is 17 amino acids. CDR3 bases: TGTGCCAGCAGCCATCTAGCGGGAGGCGGGGCCAAATACGAGCAGTACTTC. Its protein is CASSHLAGGGAKYEQYF.

This chain connects TRBV5-4 to TRBJ2-7; 12 positions agree with TRBD2. CDR3 length equals 16 residues. Germline lookup yields CDR1 SGHNT and CDR2 YYREEE (reference sequence). After removal of 1 base from V and 4 bases from J, the junction contained 6 bases not matched to a gene. The CDR3 region has the DNA TGTGCCAGCAGCTTGTCTTTGACTAGCGGGAGTTACGAGCAGTACTTC. Amino acid sequence: CASSLSLTSGSYEQYF. The full variable domain, rest sourced from reference TRBV5-4 and TRBJ2-7, is ETGVTQSPTHLIKTRGQQVTLRCSSQSGHNTVSWYQQALGQGPQFIFQYYREEENGRGNFPPRFSGLQFPNYSSELNVNALELDDSALYLCASSLSLTSGSYEQYFGPGTRLTVT.

The rearrangement joins TRBV2 to TRBJ1-6; tentative D call: TRBD1 (6 bases). Trimming took 0 bases from V and 10 from J, leaving 13 bases between them. Germline V gives CDR1 SNHLY, CDR2 FYNNEI. The CDR3 length is 15 residues. CDR3 coding DNA: TGTGCCAGCAGTGAAGCGCTTCAGGGGAGCTCACCCCTCCACTTT. It translates to CASSEALQGSSPLHF.

J is TRBJ2-1 and V is TRBV18; 10 bases match TRBD1. V was pared by 1 base and J by 3 bases, with 3 bases of the junction left unmatched. This CDR3 region has 16 residues. Germline values: CDR1 KGHSH, CDR2 LQKENI. DNA of the CDR3: TGTGCCAGCTCACCACTTGGGACAGGGGACTACAATGAGCAGTTCTTC. This sequence encodes CASSPLGTGDYNEQFF.

The V call is TRBV2, the J call TRBJ2-5; 9 nucleotides agree with TRBD1. CDR1 and CDR2 from the germline V gene are SNHLY and FYNNEI. This CDR3 is 14 amino acids long. V dropped 4 bases and J dropped 4; count of bases not matched to a gene: 4. CDR3 nucleotide sequence: TGTGCCAGCAGTGGAGGGACAGGGCTAGAGACCCAGTACTTC. Translating it yields CASSGGTGLETQYF.

V gene TRBV28 combines with J gene TRBJ2-1; D unresolved. The V and J ends lost 2 bases and 8 bases respectively, with 13 bases between them. The germline gives CDR1 MDHEN, CDR2 SYDVKM. The CDR3 loop spans 14 amino acids. CDR3 sequence reads: CASSLGRQVHEQFF. The CDR3 nucleotides are TGTGCCAGCAGTTTAGGGCGCCAGGTTCATGAGCAGTTCTTC.

The gene calls are TRBV4-1 and TRBJ1-4, with D hard to call. V was trimmed by 0 bases and J by 5 bases, leaving 19 bases between them. The CDR3 contains 18 residues. Germline-derived CDR1 and CDR2 are MGHRA and YSYEKL. The CDR3, as DNA: TGCGCCAGCAGCCAAGATTGGTCCCCTACAGAGATAAATGAAAAACTGTTTTTT. Protein sequence: CASSQDWSPTEINEKLFF.

The chain employs TRBV9 and TRBJ1-5; D is unresolved. The V end was cut by 8 bases, the J end by 1 base, with 22 bases between. Per germline, CDR1 SGDLS and CDR2 YYNGEE. CDR3 length equals 17 residues. This chain's CDR3 is CARVGEGPQGSNQPQHF. Here the CDR3 DNA reads TGTGCCAGAGTAGGCGAGGGCCCGCAAGGGAGCAATCAGCCCCAGCATTTT.

The chain combines TRBV5-1 with TRBJ2-2, with D perhaps TRBD2 (6 bases). The ends were cut back, 1 base at V and 1 base at J, with 11 bases in the middle. The CDR3 loop spans 16 amino acids. CDR1 and CDR2 from the germline V gene are SGHRS and YFSETQ. DNA of the CDR3: TGCGCCAGCAGCTTGTTCGGGGGAGTGAACACCGGGGAGCTGTTTTTT. Translating it yields CASSLFGGVNTGELFF.

V gene TRBV5-6 combines with J gene TRBJ2-5; the D gene is possibly TRBD2 (6 bases). This CDR3 region has 18 residues. V dropped 0 bases and J dropped 5 bases, with 23 bases sitting between them. CDR1 is SGHDT and CDR2 is YYEEEE in the germline V gene. CDR3 protein: CASSLGGVLSGVGETQYF. The CDR3, as DNA: TGTGCCAGCAGCTTGGGTGGCGTTCTTTCGGGAGTGGGTGAGACCCAGTACTTC.

This clone was observed once. The chain combines TRBV2 with TRBJ2-1, with 11 bases matching TRBD2. Per the germline V gene, CDR1 is SNHLY and CDR2 is FYNNEI. The CDR3 spans 15 residues. V was clipped by 9 bases and J by 4 bases; unmatched bases: 8. DNA of the CDR3: TGTGCCAGATCAACTAGCGGGAGAGCATACAATGAGCAGTTCTTC. This translates into CARSTSGRAYNEQFF. Filled out from reference TRBV2 and TRBJ2-1, the complete variable domain reads EPEVTQTPSHQVTQMGQEVILRCVPISNHLYFYWYRQILGQKVEFLVSFYNNEISEKSEIFDDQFSVERPDGSNFTLKIRSTKLEDSAMYFCARSTSGRAYNEQFFGPGTRLTVL.

The table lists this clone with a few counts. The V and J genes are TRBV2 and TRBJ2-7, with TRBD1 as a possible D gene (6 bases). This CDR3 is built from 13 residues. The V gene's germline CDR1 is SNHLY and CDR2 FYNNEI. V was shortened by 7 bases and J by 2 bases, with 12 bases between the two germline ends. DNA for the CDR3: TGTGCCAGCAAGCAACAGGGTCCCTACGAGCAGTACTTC. It is translated as CASKQQGPYEQYF.

Here the CDR3 reads CASSVGTSGTRGVLTF. In nucleotides, the CDR3 is TGTGCCAGCAGCGTAGGGACTAGCGGGACCAGGGGGGTCCTGACTTTC. This chain uses TRBV9 with TRBJ2-6; 12 bases agree with TRBD2. With 0 bases clipped from V and 13 bases from J, the junction kept 8 bases outside the gene matches. This CDR3 contains 16 residues. Germline assignment: CDR1 SGDLS and CDR2 YYNGEE. The full variable domain, in which reference TRBV9 and TRBJ2-6 provide the parts outside the CDR3, is DSGVTQTPKHLITATGQRVTLRCSPRSGDLSVYWYQQSLDQGLQFLIQYYNGEERAKGNILERFSAQQFPDLHSELNLSSLELGDSALYFCASSVGTSGTRGVLTFGAGSRLTVL.

The V call is TRBV7-2, the J call TRBJ1-6; the match to TRBD1 covers 12 bases. V was clipped by 5 bases and J by 13 bases; unmatched bases: 12. Germline V gene data show CDR1 as SGHTA and CDR2 as FQGNSA. The CDR3 contains 16 residues. CDR3 protein: CASSNRPGQGAPPLHF. The DNA for the CDR3 is TGTGCCAGCAGCAACAGACCGGGACAGGGGGCTCCCCCCCTCCACTTT. The whole variable domain, remainder taken from reference TRBV7-2 and TRBJ1-6, is GAGVSQSPSNKVTEKGKDVELRCDPISGHTALYWYRQSLGQGLEFLIYFQGNSAPDKSGLPSDRFSAERTGGSVSTLTIQRTQQEDSAVYLCASSNRPGQGAPPLHFGNGTRLTVT.

As for this clone: Germline and junction disagree at one end, which may indicate a read error. The chain has TRBV5-1 and TRBJ2-3, with TRBD2 matching over 13 bases. The CDR3 has 17 amino acids. CDR1 is SGHRS, CDR2 YFSETQ, per germline. CDR3 sequence reads: CASSSTGLAGGTDTQYF. CDR3 DNA: TGTGCCAGCAGCTCCACCGGACTAGCGGGGGGCACAGATACGCAGTATTTT.

This chain joins TRBV5-1 and TRBJ2-1, with 7 nucleotides matching TRBD1. There are 15 residues in the CDR3. J was trimmed by 6 bases and V by 0 bases; bases with no gene match: 6. CDR1 is SGHRS and CDR2 is YFSETQ in the germline V gene. The CDR3: CASSLGQGLFNEQFF. Written as DNA, the CDR3 is TGCGCCAGCAGCTTGGGACAGGGCTTGTTCAATGAGCAGTTCTTC.

For this clone: The junction and the germline gene differ at one end; a read error may be behind it. The chain joins TRBV5-1 to TRBJ2-7; 7 bases line up with TRBD2. CDR1 is SGHRS, CDR2 YFSETQ, per germline. The CDR3 totals 14 residues. CDR3 coding DNA: TGTGCCAGCAGCTGGGGAGGGAACTCCTACGAGCAGTACTTC. Protein product: CASSWGGNSYEQYF.